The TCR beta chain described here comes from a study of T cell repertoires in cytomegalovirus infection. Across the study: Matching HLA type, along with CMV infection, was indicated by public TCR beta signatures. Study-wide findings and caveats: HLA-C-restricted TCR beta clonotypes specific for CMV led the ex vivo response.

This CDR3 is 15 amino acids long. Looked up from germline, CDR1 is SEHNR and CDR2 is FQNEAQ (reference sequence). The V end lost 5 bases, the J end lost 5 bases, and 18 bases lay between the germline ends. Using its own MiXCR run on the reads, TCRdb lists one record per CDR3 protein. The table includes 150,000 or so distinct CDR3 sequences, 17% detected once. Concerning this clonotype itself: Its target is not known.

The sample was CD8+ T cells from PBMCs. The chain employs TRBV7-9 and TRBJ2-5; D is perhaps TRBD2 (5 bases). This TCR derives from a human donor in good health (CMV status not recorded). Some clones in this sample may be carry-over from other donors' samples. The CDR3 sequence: CASSPEPAGGETQYF. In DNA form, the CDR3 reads TGTGCCAGCAGCCCGGAGCCGGCGGGTGGGGAGACCCAGTACTTC.